The rows below give T cell receptor beta chains drawn from one sample of a study of T cell repertoires in cytomegalovirus infection. TCRdb re-analysed the reads in MiXCR, keeping a single row per CDR3 protein. The sample yields fewer than 900,000 distinct CDR3 sequences, roughly 29% seen once. The antigens these receptors bind are not known. Sequencing was performed on cultured CD8+ T cells from PBMCs, taken from culture after CMV antigen stimulation. The receptors were gathered from a human donor in good health (CMV status not recorded). Some clones in this sample may be carry-over from other donors' samples. CDR3s include the opening cysteine and the closing phenylalanine or tryptophan. The D gene is left open where the match is weak. Clone size appears in some rows only: once, few, many, or a class for an expanded clone.

D gene	J gene	clone size	V gene	CDR3 DNA	CDR3 protein
TRBD1	TRBJ2-2	few	TRBV6-5	TGTGCCAGCAGTATAGGGACAGGAGAGTCGATACCCATTGACGCCGGGGAGCTGTTTTTT	CASSIGTGESIPIDAGELFF
TRBD2	TRBJ2-1	many	TRBV7-8	TGTGCCAGCAGCTTAGGCCGGGGGGGCCAAGGTGAGCAGTTCTTC	CASSLGRGGQGEQFF
NA	TRBJ1-1	NA	TRBV5-8	TGTGCCAGCAGCTTGGTGTCAGCTAACACTGAAGCTTTCTTT	CASSLVSANTEAFF
TRBD1	TRBJ2-3	few	TRBV27	TGTGCCAGCAGTCAACTTATGGGACAGGGGACAGATACGCAGTATTTT	CASSQLMGQGTDTQYF
NA	TRBJ1-1	few	TRBV10-3	TGTGCCATCAGTGAGGGGGCAGCCGAAGCTTTCTTT	CAISEGAAEAFF
NA	TRBJ2-3	NA	TRBV6-4	TGTGCCAGCAGTGAGAGGGACGGGACAGATACGCAGTATTTT	CASSERDGTDTQYF
NA	TRBJ1-2	NA	TRBV29-1	TGCAGCGTTGAGAGTCGCGGGTCCTCGGGGCTCTTCTATGGCTACACCTTC	CSVESRGSSGLFYGYTF
NA	TRBJ2-5	once	TRBV4-3	TGCGCCAGCAGCCCTGATACAGCCGGGCGTGAGACCCAGTACTTC	CASSPDTAGRETQYF
TRBD1	TRBJ2-7	NA	TRBV7-6	TGTGCCAGCAGCACATACTACCGGGACAGCGTCACCTACGAGCAGTACTTC	CASSTYYRDSVTYEQYF
NA	TRBJ1-2	NA	TRBV5-1	TGCGCCAGCAGCTTGGCAGCAGGGAGTGGCTACACCTTC	CASSLAAGSGYTF
TRBD1	TRBJ2-1	many	TRBV7-9	TGTGCCAGCAGCCGGACAGGGATTACCTACAATGAGCAGTTCTTC	CASSRTGITYNEQFF
NA	TRBJ1-5	NA	TRBV19	TGTGCCAGTACCTTAGACAGTTATAGCAATCAGCCCCAGCATTTT	CASTLDSYSNQPQHF
NA	TRBJ2-3	few	TRBV20-1	TGCAGTGCTTCGTTGGGCACAGATACGCAGTATTTT	CSASLGTDTQYF
NA	TRBJ2-1	many	TRBV7-6	TGTGCCAGCAGCATGAGACCTTATGAGCAGTTCTTC	CASSMRPYEQFF
NA	TRBJ1-1	few	TRBV15	TGTGCCACCAGCAGAACCGGGACGCTCCCCGTGAACACTGAAGCTTTCTTT	CATSRTGTLPVNTEAFF
TRBD1	TRBJ2-1	NA	TRBV4-1	TGTGCCAGCAGCCAAGGGGGCCCGGATGAGCAGTTCTTC	CASSQGGPDEQFF
NA	TRBJ2-3	NA	TRBV7-6	TGTGCCAGCAGCTTACCTTCGATCACAGATACGCAGTATTTT	CASSLPSITDTQYF
NA	TRBJ2-3	NA	TRBV5-1	TGCGCCAGCAGCTTAGACTACGGGAGATTCACAGATACGCAGTATTTT	CASSLDYGRFTDTQYF
NA	TRBJ1-4	NA	TRBV6-1	TGTGCCAGCAGTGACAGGGGCTTTTCTAATGAAAAACTGTTTTTT	CASSDRGFSNEKLFF
TRBD2	TRBJ2-1	many	TRBV7-9	TGTGCCAGCAGCTCTTGGACTAGCGGGGGCCTACAGTTCTTC	CASSSWTSGGLQFF
TRBD1	TRBJ1-2	NA	TRBV25-1	TGTGCCAGCAGTGAATACTGGACAGGGGAGTTTGGCTACACCTTC	CASSEYWTGEFGYTF
TRBD2	TRBJ2-3	NA	TRBV12-3/TRBV12-4	TGTGCCAGCAGTTTGGTGGCGGGGGAGCACCGAAGCACAGATACGCAGTATTTT	CASSLVAGEHRSTDTQYF
NA	TRBJ2-3	NA	TRBV7-6	TGTGCCAGCAGCACCTGGGACAGCACAGATACGCAGTATTTT	CASSTWDSTDTQYF
TRBD1	TRBJ1-1	NA	TRBV7-9	TGTGCCAGCAGCCAAAGGACAGGACGAATGAACACTGAAGCTTTCTTT	CASSQRTGRMNTEAFF
NA	TRBJ2-1	few	TRBV29-1	TGCAGCGTTGAAGATCACTCAGCTCTTCCCTACAATGAGCAGTTCTTC	CSVEDHSALPYNEQFF
NA	TRBJ2-1	few	TRBV6-2/TRBV6-3	TGTGCCAGCACCTCAAGGGTGCGCGGTTTGGACAATGAGCAGTTCTTC	CASTSRVRGLDNEQFF
NA	TRBJ1-2	NA	TRBV5-5	TGTGCCAGCAGCTTTCCTTCTGGGGGGGGCGGAATGAACTATGGCTACACCTTC	CASSFPSGGGGMNYGYTF
TRBD1	TRBJ1-1	many	TRBV7-8	TGTGCCAGCAGCTACACAGGGGTGAACACTGAAGCTTTCTTT	CASSYTGVNTEAFF
TRBD1	TRBJ2-1	NA	TRBV19	TGTGCCAGTAGTATTGGACAGGGGAGCTCCTACAATGAGCAGTTCTTC	CASSIGQGSSYNEQFF
TRBD1	TRBJ1-2	few	TRBV20-1	TGCAGTGCTAGAGGCGGGACAGGGGAAGTTTCCTATGGCTACACCTTC	CSARGGTGEVSYGYTF
NA	TRBJ1-2	NA	TRBV20-1	TGCAGTGCTAGAGAAAACGGGGGCACTAACTATGGCTACACCTTC	CSARENGGTNYGYTF
TRBD1	TRBJ1-1	NA	TRBV6-6	TGTGCCAGCAGTTACCCAGGGGGGGGAGAAACTGAAGCTTTCTTT	CASSYPGGGETEAFF
NA	TRBJ2-5	NA	TRBV5-4	TGTGCCAGCAGCCTGGTGGAGGAGATAGAGACCCAGTACTTC	CASSLVEEIETQYF
TRBD1	TRBJ1-1	few	TRBV2	TGTGCCAGTACGGACAGGGAGAACACTGAAGCTTTCTTT	CASTDRENTEAFF
TRBD1	TRBJ1-4	few	TRBV7-9	TGTGCCAGCAGGGGACAGCAGAATGAAAAACTGTTTTTT	CASRGQQNEKLFF
NA	TRBJ2-1	NA	TRBV28	TGTGCCAGCAGTTATTTCCGACATGACGAGCAGTTCTTC	CASSYFRHDEQFF
NA	TRBJ1-5	few	TRBV6-6	TGTGCCAGCAGTGTTTGGCAGAACATGGATCAGCCCCAGCATTTT	CASSVWQNMDQPQHF
TRBD2	TRBJ2-1	few	TRBV24-1	TGTGCCACCAGGCCCGTTATACGGCGGGGGGTACCCTACAATGAGCAGTTCTTC	CATRPVIRRGVPYNEQFF
NA	TRBJ2-2	NA	TRBV24-1	TGTGCCACCAGCGGACGGGACACCCCAGGGGGGGAGCTGTTTTTT	CATSGRDTPGGELFF
NA	TRBJ2-3	NA	TRBV27	TGTGCCAGCAGTACCAGGGCGGGGAGGGATACGCAGTATTTT	CASSTRAGRDTQYF
TRBD1	TRBJ1-6	few	TRBV10-2	TGCGCCAGCAAGGACAGGAATAATTCACCCCTCCACTTT	CASKDRNNSPLHF
NA	TRBJ2-3	NA	TRBV28	TGTGCCAGCAGTACCTCTAAGTGGGCCCCCACAGATACGCAGTATTTT	CASSTSKWAPTDTQYF
TRBD1	TRBJ1-6	NA	TRBV4-3	TGCGCCAGCAGCCCCACGGGACAGGGGAACTCACCCCTCCACTTT	CASSPTGQGNSPLHF
NA	TRBJ1-1	NA	TRBV6-2/TRBV6-3	TGTGCCAGCAGTTCTACAGGATTCGGGAACACTGAAGCTTTCTTT	CASSSTGFGNTEAFF
NA	TRBJ2-1	NA	TRBV7-8	TGTGCCAGCAGCTCCGGTGGAGGGACCGGCATTGAGCAGTTCTTC	CASSSGGGTGIEQFF
NA	TRBJ1-2	many	TRBV7-6	TGTGCCAGCAGCTTAGAATCCCGGACGGTCTATGGCTACACCTTC	CASSLESRTVYGYTF
NA	TRBJ2-4	NA	TRBV28	TGTGCCAGCAGTTTATCCAGCATTCAGTACTTC	CASSLSSIQYF
NA	TRBJ2-2	NA	TRBV5-5	TGTGCCAGCAGTTCGGACTACCCGAACACCGGGGAGCTGTTTTTT	CASSSDYPNTGELFF
NA	TRBJ1-1	NA	TRBV7-9	TGTGCCAGCAGCTTATTGGGTACAAAGTACACTGAAGCTTTCTTT	CASSLLGTKYTEAFF
TRBD1	TRBJ2-7	NA	TRBV5-1	TGCGCCAGCAGCGGTGACAGGGTACACGAGCAGTACTTC	CASSGDRVHEQYF
NA	TRBJ2-7	NA	TRBV19	TGTGCCAGTAGTGAGGTTGCTACTCTCTTATCCTACGAGCAGTACTTC	CASSEVATLLSYEQYF
NA	TRBJ1-1	NA	TRBV6-5	TGTGCCAGCCTCCCTCGGGGGAAAACTGAAGCTTTCTTT	CASLPRGKTEAFF
NA	TRBJ2-1	few	TRBV20-1	TGCAGTGCTGGAAGCGGAGCTCTCACCGGGTTCTTC	CSAGSGALTGFF
NA	TRBJ2-1	few	TRBV19	TGTGCCAGTAGTATCACTCTCGGGACCGGCCCCTACAATGAGCAGTTCTTC	CASSITLGTGPYNEQFF
TRBD1	TRBJ2-3	NA	TRBV28	TGTGCCAGCAGTAGAGGACAGGGATCGATAACAGATACGCAGTATTTT	CASSRGQGSITDTQYF
NA	TRBJ2-3	NA	TRBV12-5	TGTGCTAGTGCTCCGGGTCTGCAGGCGGGCACAGATACGCAGTATTTT	CASAPGLQAGTDTQYF
TRBD1	TRBJ2-1	NA	TRBV11-2	TGTGCCAGCAGCCGGACAGGGGACGATGAGCAGTTCTTC	CASSRTGDDEQFF